Included here is one TCR beta chain sequence, with context. The data were taken from a study of CD8 T cells in Susac syndrome. The authors reverse transcribed roughly 0.5 to 1 ug RNA with random hexamers. TCRdb used MiXCR to reprocess the immunoSEQ multiplex PCR reads, holding one entry per CDR3 protein. The table lists about 400,000 distinct CDR3 sequences, approximately 85% of them singletons. The specimen was CD8+ T cells from PBMCs. The sequence derives from a human donor with multiple sclerosis.

The CDR3 nucleotides read TGCGCCAGCAGCCAAGAGACGGGGCCGACCTCTGGAAACACCATATATTTT. Its protein product is CASSQETGPTSGNTIYF. The gene calls are TRBV4-1 and TRBJ1-3, with D possibly TRBD1 on 5 matching bases. The V gene lost 0 bases and the J gene lost 0 bases, with 12 bases spanning the gap. Per the germline V gene, CDR1 is MGHRA and CDR2 is YSYEKL. The CDR3 is made up of 17 amino acids.